Below are 28 T cell receptor beta chains sequenced from a single sample in a study of blood T cell repertoires in COVID-19. TCRdb keeps only in-frame clones here, not all; method: immunoSEQ multiplex PCR. The table records 150,000 to 160,000 clones, roughly 88% of them present only once. The sample taken for sequencing was peripheral blood. The receptors come from a woman between 45 and 65 years old with acute or convalescent COVID-19.

The V call is TRBV7-2, the J call TRBJ2-5; 9 bases are shared with TRBD2. The CDR3 extends over 15 amino acids. The ends lost 3 bases at V and 2 bases at J; junction bases unmatched: 4. Per the germline V gene, CDR1 is SGHTA and CDR2 is FQGNSA. The CDR3 here is CASSFRLAVQETQYF. CDR3 nucleotide sequence: TGTGCCAGCAGCTTCCGACTAGCGGTTCAAGAGACCCAGTACTTC.

This clone was found a few times. The rearrangement joins TRBV24-1 to TRBJ1-1; no clear D. The CDR3 runs to 16 residues. Germline lookup yields CDR1 KGHDR and CDR2 SFDVKD. The V end lost 1 base, the J end lost 1 base, and 12 bases lay between the germline ends. The CDR3 nucleotides are TGTGCCACCAGTGATTTTAGCGGTCCGAAGAACACTGAAGCTTTCTTT. Its translation: CATSDFSGPKNTEAFF.

This clone appeared a few times. V usage is TRBV4-1 and J usage is TRBJ1-2; a possible D gene is TRBD1 (5 bases). V dropped 1 base and J dropped 1 base, with 7 bases sitting between them. The CDR3 sequence is 14 residues long. The germline V gene has CDR1 MGHRA and CDR2 YSYEKL. The CDR3 reads CASSQGQFNYGYTF. The CDR3 DNA follows: TGCGCCAGCAGCCAAGGACAGTTTAACTATGGCTACACCTTC.

The V call is TRBV10-3, the J call TRBJ2-3; possibly TRBD2 for D (5 bases). Trimming stripped 3 bases from V and 3 bases from J, with 22 bases between. Germline V CDR1 and CDR2: ENHRY, SYGVKD. CDR3 length: 18 residues. CDR3 sequence (DNA): TGTGCCATCAGTGACTTACTAAGGACTCTAGGTAGGACAGATACGCAGTATTTT. Translation gives CAISDLLRTLGRTDTQYF.

V usage is TRBV2 and J usage is TRBJ2-7, with a weak D call TRBD1 (6 bases). CDR3 length equals 15 residues. Germline values: CDR1 SNHLY, CDR2 FYNNEI. Trimming removed 4 bases from V and 0 bases from J, with 13 bases in between. The CDR3 nucleotides are TGTGCCAGCAGTGCCCAAAGGGACACCTCCTACGAGCAGTACTTC. This sequence encodes CASSAQRDTSYEQYF.

The V and J genes are TRBV20-1 and TRBJ1-4, with D perhaps matching TRBD1 (6 bases). Per germline, CDR1 DFQATT and CDR2 SNEGSKA (reference sequence). V was cut by 4 bases and J by 6 bases, with 6 bases left in between. CDR3 length: 11 amino acids. The CDR3 DNA sequence: TGCAGTGCTAAGGGGGATGAAAAACTGTTTTTT. It is translated as CSAKGDEKLFF.

The J gene is TRBJ2-1, the V gene TRBV19; unclear D gene. Germline V lookup: CDR1 LNHDA, CDR2 SQIVND (reference sequence). The CDR3 sequence is 12 residues long. Between the trimmed V and J ends, which lost 4 bases and 6 bases, there was a span of 7 bases. The CDR3 region has the DNA TGTGCCAGTAGTACCCAATCCAATGAGCAGTTCTTC. Protein: CASSTQSNEQFF. Full variable domain (outside the CDR3, taken from reference TRBV19 and TRBJ2-1): DGGITQSPKYLFRKEGQNVTLSCEQNLNHDAMYWYRQDPGQGLRLIYYSQIVNDFQKGDIAEGYSVSREKKESFPLTVTSAQKNPTAFYLCASSTQSNEQFFGPGTRLTVL.

This clone was seen more than once but under ten times. The chain employs TRBV6-4 and TRBJ2-5, with D tentatively TRBD1 (6 bases). Per the germline V gene, CDR1 is MRHNA and CDR2 is SNTAGT. V lost 3 bases and J lost 9, with 14 bases in between. The CDR3 consists of 13 residues. Here the CDR3 reads CASSETQGLAQYF. The CDR3 DNA follows: TGTGCCAGCAGTGAAACACAGGGTTTGGCCCAGTACTTC.

The chain has TRBV19 and TRBJ1-5, with TRBD1 as a possible D gene (5 bases). The V gene lost 2 bases and the J gene lost 4 bases, with 12 bases spanning the gap. The CDR3 length is 15 residues. Germline V gene sequence: CDR1 LNHDA, CDR2 SQIVND (reference sequence). The CDR3 is CASSIKGWTNQPQHF. CDR3 coding DNA: TGTGCCAGTAGTATAAAAGGTTGGACAAATCAGCCCCAGCATTTT.

The chain carries TRBV7-2 and TRBJ2-5; D is perhaps TRBD2 (5 bases). The V end was cut by 5 bases, the J end by 5 bases, with 12 bases between. There are 13 residues in the CDR3. Germline-derived CDR1 and CDR2 are SGHTA and FQGNSA. The CDR3 region is CASSQEREETQYF. The DNA of the CDR3 is TGTGCCAGCAGCCAGGAGAGGGAGGAGACCCAGTACTTC.

This sequence joins TRBV27 and TRBJ2-5; 11 bases match TRBD1. CDR3 length equals 16 residues. V trimming: 5 bases; J trimming: 5 bases; junction bases outside the gene matches: 10. Germline V gives CDR1 MNHEY, CDR2 SMNVEV (reference sequence). DNA of the CDR3: TGTGCCAGCAGTGGAACCGGGACAGGGGGGTGGGAGACCCAGTACTTC. This gives the protein CASSGTGTGGWETQYF.

The chain uses TRBV7-2 and TRBJ1-2; the D gene is possibly TRBD1 (5 bases). Germline V CDR1 and CDR2: SGHTA, FQGNSA. CDR3 length: 15 amino acids. The V gene lost 4 bases and the J gene lost 2 bases, with 14 bases spanning the gap. The CDR3 DNA reads as TGTGCCAGCAGCTCAACAGGTATACTGAACTATGGCTACACCTTC. The encoded protein is CASSSTGILNYGYTF.

The V and J genes are TRBV7-2 and TRBJ2-5; the D gene is possibly TRBD1 (5 bases). V was pared by 3 bases and J by 2 bases, with 7 bases between. The CDR3 is 13 amino acids. Germline V CDR1 and CDR2: SGHTA, FQGNSA. CDR3 in DNA: TGTGCCAGCAGCTTGCCAGGGCAAGAGACCCAGTACTTC. Its translation: CASSLPGQETQYF.

The gene calls are TRBV4-3 and TRBJ2-1; 9 nucleotides align to TRBD1. CDR3 length: 16 amino acids. From germline, CDR1 is LGHNA and CDR2 YSLEER. V lost 2 bases to trimming and J lost 3 bases; unmatched junction nucleotides: 5. The CDR3 region is CASSQWGTGSYNEQFF. CDR3 nucleotide sequence: TGCGCCAGCAGCCAATGGGGGACAGGGAGCTACAATGAGCAGTTCTTC.

The chain recombines TRBV6-5 with TRBJ1-1; D not certain. Between the trimmed V and J ends, which lost 4 bases and 3 bases, there was a span of 9 bases. CDR3 length: 13 residues. CDR1 and CDR2 from the germline V gene are MNHEY and SVGAGI. DNA of the CDR3: TGTGCCAGCAGTTTCTCCGGGGACACTGAAGCTTTCTTT. Its protein product is CASSFSGDTEAFF.

The chain uses TRBV6-5 and TRBJ2-5; tentative D call: TRBD1 (8 bases). This CDR3 is built from 13 residues. Trimming removed 10 bases from V and 3 bases from J, with 15 bases in between. Germline V gene data show CDR1 as MNHEY and CDR2 as SVGAGI. The CDR3 spells CATITGGEETQYF. The CDR3 coding sequence is TGTGCCACCATAACAGGGGGGGAAGAGACCCAGTACTTC.

The rearrangement links TRBV20-1 to TRBJ1-3; D ambiguous. The CDR3 totals 14 residues. CDR1 and CDR2 (germline): DFQATT, SNEGSKA (reference sequence). Between the trimmed V and J ends, which lost 3 bases and 2 bases, there was a span of 11 bases. CDR3 region: CSASHPRAGNTIYF. CDR3 sequence (DNA): TGCAGTGCTAGTCATCCGAGAGCTGGAAACACCATATATTTT.

CDR3 DNA sequence: TGTGCCAGCAGCCAAGATCGAGCGAGCGGGGGGGCGAACATTCAGTACTTC. It is translated as CASSQDRASGGANIQYF. The chain employs TRBV4-2 and TRBJ2-4, with 10 bases aligning to TRBD2. The CDR3 is made up of 17 amino acids. After removal of 0 bases from V and 7 bases from J, the junction contained 9 bases not matched to a gene. Looked up from germline, CDR1 is LGHNA and CDR2 is YNFKEQ.

The V gene is TRBV19, the J gene TRBJ2-2, with 7 nucleotides matching TRBD2. Germline-derived CDR1 and CDR2 are LNHDA and SQIVND (reference sequence). V lost 5 bases to trimming and J lost 2 bases; unmatched junction nucleotides: 5. The CDR3 is 15 amino acids. The CDR3 region is CASSPSGANTGELFF. CDR3 DNA: TGTGCCAGTAGTCCCAGCGGGGCAAACACCGGGGAGCTGTTTTTT.

V and J are TRBV28 and TRBJ2-6; tentative D call: TRBD2 (5 bases). V was cut by 4 bases and J by 0 bases, with 16 bases left in between. The CDR3 is 18 amino acids. Germline CDR1 and CDR2: MDHEN and SYDVKM. CDR3 amino acids: CASSSLRGTYSGANVLTF. The CDR3 DNA is TGTGCCAGCAGTTCACTCCGGGGTACCTACTCTGGGGCCAACGTCCTGACTTTC.

The chain combines TRBV6-5 with TRBJ2-2; 7 nucleotides agree with TRBD1. The junction had 6 bases not matched to a gene; V was cut back by 6 bases and J by 2 bases. This CDR3 has 15 amino acids. Germline V CDR1 and CDR2: MNHEY, SVGAGI. Here the CDR3 reads CASRPQGVNTGELFF. DNA of the CDR3: TGTGCCAGCAGACCGCAGGGGGTTAACACCGGGGAGCTGTTTTTT.

The J gene is TRBJ2-1, the V gene TRBV11-3, with TRBD1 matching over 10 bases. Per germline, CDR1 SGHNT and CDR2 YENEEA. The CDR3 totals 17 residues. V lost 0 bases and J lost 8; bases outside the gene matches: 10. The CDR3, as DNA: TGTGCCAGCAGCTTAGAGGTACGGGACAGGGGTTTCGATGAGCAGTTCTTC. It codes for CASSLEVRDRGFDEQFF.

The rearrangement uses TRBV11-3 and TRBJ2-2, with TRBD2 identical over 9 bases. The CDR3 has 17 amino acids. The V gene end was trimmed by 0 bases and the J gene end by 6 bases; junction bases not matched to a gene: 8. Germline V gives CDR1 SGHNT, CDR2 YENEEA. CDR3 protein: CASSLDQASGTAGELFF. In nucleotides, the CDR3 is TGTGCCAGCAGCTTAGATCAAGCTAGCGGGACCGCCGGGGAGCTGTTTTTT.

V usage is TRBV27 and J usage is TRBJ1-5; D is possibly TRBD1 (6 bases). CDR1 and CDR2 (germline): MNHEY, SMNVEV (reference sequence). The CDR3 has 16 amino acids. The V and J ends lost 8 bases and 5 bases respectively, with 22 bases between them. The CDR3 here is CASGGNMGAGDQPQHF. For the CDR3, the DNA is TGTGCCAGCGGCGGAAATATGGGGGCCGGCGATCAGCCCCAGCATTTT.

The chain has TRBV4-2 and TRBJ2-3, with D possibly matching TRBD1 (6 bases). Looked up from germline, CDR1 is LGHNA and CDR2 is YNFKEQ. The CDR3 is 13 amino acids. Trimming took off 5 bases at V and 8 bases at J, with 14 bases between the two ends. CDR3 bases: TGTGCCAGCAGCTCAAACAGGGCAGCTACGCAGTATTTT. Translated, it gives CASSSNRAATQYF.

The chain uses TRBV5-1 and TRBJ2-3, with D possibly matching TRBD1 (8 bases). Germline assignment: CDR1 SGHRS and CDR2 YFSETQ. With 1 base removed from V and 6 bases from J, the gap between germline ends came to 18 bases. The CDR3 is 16 residues long. In DNA form, the CDR3 reads TGCGCCAGCAGCTTGTCAGCGGGGCACAGGGGGGATACGCAGTATTTT. Translation: CASSLSAGHRGDTQYF.

J is TRBJ2-7 and V is TRBV19, with TRBD2 matching 8 bases. The length of the CDR3 is 15 residues. Germline CDR1 and CDR2: LNHDA and SQIVND (reference sequence). V was pared by 2 bases and J by 3 bases, with 6 bases of the junction left unmatched. The CDR3 here is CASSIFSGGVYEQYF. For the CDR3, the DNA is TGTGCCAGTAGTATATTTTCGGGGGGGGTCTACGAGCAGTACTTC.

Here the CDR3 DNA reads TGTGCCAGCAGCTTAAGTGGGCAGCCGAATTCACCCCTCCACTTT. Translation: CASSLSGQPNSPLHF. This sequence joins TRBV7-2 and TRBJ1-6; D gene ambiguous. V dropped 2 bases and J dropped 7 bases, with 12 bases sitting between them. Germline V gene sequence: CDR1 SGHTA, CDR2 FQGNSA. The CDR3 is 15 residues long.